Sequencing of this TCR beta chain was carried out in a study of shared clonotypes between healthy human individuals. Looking at the study overall: A donor's plate count was three for CD4 naive and three for CD4 memory; CD8 naive had two and CD8 memory one.

This clone was counted a few times. The same CDR3 is also encoded by other DNA sequences in this sample. An assay was performed, and its level was deep. The protocol was immunoSEQ multiplex PCR, while the TCRdb copy is restricted to in-frame clones and leaves out a portion. This table has 800,000 to 1,200,000 clones, around 82% appearing once. CDR1 and CDR2 (germline): KGHSH, LQKENI. V was shortened by 6 bases and J by 2 bases, with 10 bases between the two germline ends. The CDR3 extends over 13 amino acids. The study enrolled healthy HIV-negative adults without recent acute infections or vaccinations as donors. Splitting of CD4+ cells produced CD45RA+ naive and CD45RA-negative memory subsets.

The sample taken for sequencing was memory CD4+ T cells from PBMCs. The subset is: CD45RA-negative fraction. The sequence was obtained from a man aged 18 to 29 in good health. Some clones in this sample may be carry-over from other donors' samples. The chain recombines TRBV18 with TRBJ2-5, with a possible D match to TRBD2 (6 bases). CDR3 sequence reads: CASSQGLQETQYF. The CDR3 DNA sequence: TGTGCCAGCTCCCAAGGACTACAAGAGACCCAGTACTTC.